The 18 T cell receptor beta chains listed next were all sequenced from one sample in a study of CD8+CD57+ T cells in acquired aplastic anemia. The template used for profiling TCR beta VDJ and CDR3 was genomic DNA. Via MiXCR, TCRdb re-called the reads, giving one row per CDR3 protein. The sample holds around 430,000 distinct CDR3 sequences, about a third seen once. All patients picked for sequencing had shown, by flow cytometry, an expansion of CD8+CD57+ cells. The sequencing sample was made of sorted CD4+, CD8+, or CD8+CD57+ T cells (not recorded which) from PBMCs. The receptors were sampled from a human donor with aplastic anemia.

This clonotype was seen just once. CDR3 bases: TGTGCCAGCAGCGGGCAGACAGGGTTACCCTACGAGCAGTACTTC. Protein sequence: CASSGQTGLPYEQYF. The chain couples TRBV7-6 to TRBJ2-7, with 7 bases lining up with TRBD1. There are 15 residues in the CDR3. Germline V lookup: CDR1 SGHVS, CDR2 FNYEAQ. V dropped 5 bases and J dropped 2; count of bases not matched to a gene: 9.

The V and J genes are TRBV24-1 and TRBJ1-5; no clear D. The ends were cut back, 5 bases at V and 3 bases at J, with 10 bases in the middle. Per germline, CDR1 KGHDR and CDR2 SFDVKD. This CDR3 is 14 amino acids long. DNA of the CDR3: TGTGCCACCAGTGGCTCTTACCTCAATCAGCCCCAGCATTTT. As protein: CATSGSYLNQPQHF.

Details on this clonotype: An end of the junction does not agree with germline; a read error may underlie this. The chain employs TRBV5-1 and TRBJ2-5, with 7 bases fitting TRBD2. Germline CDR1 and CDR2: SGHRS and YFSETQ. CDR3 length: 15 residues. The CDR3 sequence: CASSLGTSRQETRYF. The CDR3 bases are TGCGCCAGCAGCTTGGGGACTAGTCGGCAAGAGACCCGGTACTTC.

This chain joins TRBV5-1 and TRBJ2-7, with D possibly TRBD1 on 6 matching bases. V lost 2 bases and J 4 bases, leaving 19 bases between the germline ends. The CDR3 is 16 amino acids. Germline CDR1 reads SGHRS; CDR2 reads YFSETQ. In DNA form, the CDR3 reads TGCGCCAGCAGCTTAACAGGGCCCCCGTCCGATTACGAGCAGTACTTC. Translating it yields CASSLTGPPSDYEQYF.

The chain's CDR3 is CSARDSEGHTEAFF. The CDR3, as DNA: TGCAGTGCTAGAGATTCAGAGGGTCACACTGAAGCTTTCTTT. The chain links TRBV20-1 to TRBJ1-1, with D unclear. Trimming cost V 0 bases and J 3 bases, with 11 bases left between them. The CDR3 consists of 14 residues. The germline V gene encodes CDR1 DFQATT and CDR2 SNEGSKA (reference sequence).

Regarding this clonotype: A read error may produce the germline difference seen at one junction end. The gene calls are TRBV4-3 and TRBJ2-7, with D unclear. The CDR3 contains 16 residues. The germline V gene has CDR1 LGHNA and CDR2 YSLEER. For the CDR3, the DNA is TGCGCCAGCGGCCAAGGTGCGGTAGACGGTTCCTACGAGCAGTACTTC. Translation: CASGQGAVDGSYEQYF.

As regards this clonotype: Germline is not matched at one junction end, which may reflect a read error. V gene TRBV4-3 combines with J gene TRBJ1-1, with D maybe TRBD1 (5 bases). CDR3 length equals 16 residues. The germline V gene has CDR1 LGHNA and CDR2 YSLEER. CDR3 protein: CASSQDRTIMNTEASF. CDR3 coding DNA: TGCGCCAGCAGCCAAGATCGGACAATCATGAACACTGAAGCTTCCTTT.

V is TRBV7-6 and J is TRBJ1-2, with 8 bases that match TRBD1. CDR3 length: 15 residues. Trimming cost V 1 base and J 9 bases; bases outside gene matches: 10. Germline V gene sequence: CDR1 SGHVS, CDR2 FNYEAQ. CDR3 residues: CASSLEPGQVGSYTF. In nucleotides, the CDR3 is TGTGCCAGCAGCTTAGAGCCGGGACAGGTTGGGAGCTACACCTTC.

In its sample, this clonotype was seen many times. The chain uses TRBV29-1 and TRBJ2-1, with D possibly being TRBD2 (5 bases). Trimming left V 7 bases short and J 0 bases short, with 10 bases between. Looked up from germline, CDR1 is SQVTM and CDR2 is ANQGSEA. The CDR3 totals 13 residues. Written as DNA, the CDR3 is TGCAGCGATATCCGGGACTCCTACAATGAGCAGTTCTTC. Its translation: CSDIRDSYNEQFF.

The rearrangement links TRBV7-2 to TRBJ1-1; 7 nucleotides agree with TRBD1. Germline V gives CDR1 SGHTA, CDR2 FQGNSA. This CDR3 region has 15 residues. V shed 8 bases and J 0 bases; nucleotides not matched to a gene: 9. The CDR3 reads CASGRQGGVNTEAFF. DNA of the CDR3: TGTGCCAGCGGGAGACAGGGAGGGGTGAACACTGAAGCTTTCTTT.

This clonotype occurred many times. This chain joins TRBV24-1 and TRBJ2-2; tentatively, D is TRBD2 (6 bases). The V end lost 12 bases, the J end lost 1 base, and 11 bases lay between the germline ends. This CDR3 comprises 13 residues. Germline CDR1 reads KGHDR; CDR2 reads SFDVKD. Here the CDR3 reads CASEEGNTGELFF. The CDR3 DNA reads TGTGCCTCCGAGGAGGGGAACACCGGGGAGCTGTTTTTT.

The gene calls are TRBV6-4 and TRBJ1-2; TRBD1 is a possible D gene (6 bases). V lost 4 bases to trimming and J lost 3 bases, with 18 bases between them. The germline CDR1 and CDR2 sequences are MRHNA and SNTAGT. The CDR3 consists of 16 residues. The CDR3 here is CASSVPTGTSDYGYTF. The CDR3 bases are TGTGCCAGCAGTGTCCCCACAGGGACCTCTGACTATGGCTACACCTTC.

This clonotype came up a few times. The chain has TRBV19 and TRBJ2-4; unclear D gene. There are 20 residues in the CDR3. Per the germline V gene, CDR1 is LNHDA and CDR2 is SQIVND (reference sequence). Deletions cut 4 bases from V and 1 base from J, with 26 bases between. As DNA, the CDR3 is TGTGCCAGTAGTACCCGACTTGGCTTACCGGTTCGGTCCGCCAAAAACATTCAGTACTTC. Translated, it gives CASSTRLGLPVRSAKNIQYF.

This clonotype was seen a few times. The CDR3 DNA reads as TGTGCCAGCAGTTTTCTGACTGGGGAGACCCAGTACTTC. It encodes CASSFLTGETQYF. J is TRBJ2-5 and V is TRBV12-3 or TRBV12-4; D gene ambiguous. This CDR3 contains 13 residues. Trimming shortened V by 3 bases and J by 5 bases, and 10 bases separated the two germline ends.

This clonotype was seen ten or more times. Here the CDR3 DNA reads TGCGCCAGCAGTGAGTTACGCCAGTTGGGCTACGAGCAGTACTTC. Translated, it gives CASSELRQLGYEQYF. The chain employs TRBV10-2 and TRBJ2-7; no definite D call. This CDR3 region has 15 residues. V lost 1 base to trimming and J lost 3 bases, with 13 bases between them. The germline V gene encodes CDR1 WSHSY and CDR2 SAAADI.

This clonotype was seen ten or more times. This chain connects TRBV19 to TRBJ2-5, with 7 bases lining up with TRBD1. J lost 5 bases, V lost 0 bases, and 6 bases had no gene match. Germline lookup yields CDR1 LNHDA and CDR2 SQIVND (reference sequence). The CDR3 extends over 15 amino acids. The CDR3 DNA follows: TGTGCCAGTAGTATAGAGGGGACAGTGAGGGAGACCCAGTACTTC. It specifies CASSIEGTVRETQYF. The full variable domain, its missing parts supplied by reference TRBV19 and TRBJ2-5, is DGGITQSPKYLFRKEGQNVTLSCEQNLNHDAMYWYRQDPGQGLRLIYYSQIVNDFQKGDIAEGYSVSREKKESFPLTVTSAQKNPTAFYLCASSIEGTVRETQYFGPGTRLLVL.

This clonotype was found a few times. V usage is TRBV2 and J usage is TRBJ1-1; 7 nucleotides line up with TRBD1. The CDR3 covers 15 residues. In germline, CDR1 is SNHLY, CDR2 FYNNEI. Germline trimming cut 3 bases from V and 6 bases from J; bases unmatched to any gene: 10. CDR3 protein: CASSDPDRRIAEAFF. CDR3 nucleotides: TGTGCCAGCAGTGACCCGGACAGGAGGATAGCTGAAGCTTTCTTT.

This clonotype appeared a single time. The J gene is TRBJ2-3, the V gene TRBV12-3 or TRBV12-4, with 9 bases identical to TRBD2. The CDR3 has 18 amino acids. The trim removed 5 bases at V and 1 base at J, leaving 13 bases unmatched. The CDR3 protein is CASSRGLASREGTDTQYF. DNA of the CDR3: TGTGCCAGCAGTAGGGGACTAGCTTCAAGAGAGGGCACAGATACGCAGTATTTT.